This entry describes one T cell receptor (beta chain). The antigen is unknown. This sample was included in a study of T cell repertoires in cytomegalovirus infection. Notes on the study in general: Ex vivo, HLA-C-restricted CMV-specific TCR beta clonotypes prevailed over the rest of the response.

The V gene's germline CDR1 is GTSNPN and CDR2 SVGIG (reference sequence). The J segment lost 0 bases and the V segment lost 3 bases, leaving 4 bases of the junction unmatched. The CDR3 contains 14 residues. TCRdb used MiXCR to reprocess the reads, holding one entry per CDR3 protein. The top ten clones hold roughly 13% of a sample with some 350,000 distinct CDR3 sequences, approximately 35% of them seen once. Sequenced here: cultured PBMCs, sampled from culture after CMV antigen stimulation. The origin of this receptor is a human donor in good health (CMV status not recorded). Some clones in this sample may be carry-over from other donors' samples. The rearrangement joins TRBV30 to TRBJ1-1; TRBD1 matches at 7 bases. The CDR3 DNA is TGTGCCTGGAGGAGACAGGGACTGAACACTGAAGCTTTCTTT. It is translated as CAWRRQGLNTEAFF.